This TCR beta chain was documented in a study of blood T cells in healthy people across ages (dated by TCRdb to between 2014 and 2017). For context, the study as a whole: Template switching captured roughly one uniquely barcoded TCR beta cDNA molecule per two T cells in model experiments. Age-related changes in TCR beta repertoire diversity were measured in the study by deep sequencing normalized with unique cDNA molecular identifiers. The donors were divided into four age groups: young (average 16 years), middle-aged (approximately 42), aged (about 62) and long-lived (nearly 85). For two donors (one aged 18 to 29 and one aged 80 or older), the study analyzed two additional independent replicas of 1 million unique cDNA reads from the same blood draw.

Donors were roughly 40 systemically healthy Caucasian individuals from Russia aged roughly 6 to 90 years. Roughly 9.5 milliliters of peripheral blood were drawn from each donor into EDTA-treated Vacutainer tubes. PBMCs were isolated by Ficoll-Paque density-gradient centrifugation, with at least 6.5 million obtained per sample. Total RNA was extracted from PBMCs with Trizol reagent, with at least 5.5 micrograms obtained per sample. For every donor, flow cytometry on a PBMC aliquot measured the percentage of naive CD45RAhigh/CD27high T cells. Points on this clonotype: Its antigen target is currently unknown. Base quality data are lacking; no much larger clone is found one base away.

What the work shows at the level of the full study, not this receptor alone: Observed TCR beta diversity per million T cells fell roughly linearly with age, and a significant reduction was already apparent by age about 43. Compared with the aged group, the long-lived group had more naive CD4+ T cells, fewer expanded clones and increased TCR diversity, a pattern suggesting age selection. Bulk unsorted PBMC profiling prevented conclusive comparison of naive and antigen-experienced compartments. Donor CMV infection status was unknown, potentially confounding age-related changes in expanded clonotypes. Total diversity estimates from one million sequenced T cells were considered lower bounds and underestimates. Observed TCR beta diversity correlated strongly with the percentage of naive T cells measured by flow cytometry.

The receptor library was made with 5' RACE. TCRdb names Illumina HiSeq 2500 as the instrument used. A second roughly 6 to 12 cycle PCR used a sample-barcoded 5' primer and a J-beta primer mix. Each TCR beta cDNA molecule received a unique molecular identifier from a template-switch 5' adaptor carrying 12 random nucleotides. Each sample yielded at least 2.5 million CDR3-containing paired-end reads. The Mint cDNA synthesis kit, primed by a TRBC-specific oligonucleotide, was used to synthesize first-strand cDNA from all RNA. All cDNA was treated with uracil-DNA glycosylase and then went through a first 18-cycle PCR with the universal primers M1SS and BC2_uni_R. From the authors' description of their analysis: Each sample was normalized by randomly selecting 1 million high-quality reads, each carrying a distinct molecular identifier. Instead of being binned into consensus sequences, reads that shared molecular identifiers were thrown out. MiTCR, set to a Q25 quality threshold and the strictest error-elimination algorithm, was used for CDR3 identification, clonotype clustering and error correction. A nonparametric unseen species model with Euler transformation was used to estimate lower-bound total TCR beta diversity. TCRdb took the public reads, trimmed them with fastp at Q25, ran MiXCR for clone calling and kept in-frame beta chains. For every CDR3 protein sequence, its rows merge into one entry that carries the most common genes and DNA. The V and J calls and clone size come from TCRdb's table, not from the authors' own analysis. The sample profile shows 700,000 to 900,000 distinct CDR3 sequences; roughly 26% of them were found once. The ten largest clones add up to less than 3.5% of the sample.

CDR1 and CDR2 are read off the germline V gene as MDHEN and SYDVKM. The V end loses 6 bases and the J end loses 7 bases, and a stretch of 15 bases separates them. The CDR3, cysteine through phenylalanine, is 14 amino acids long. Kept here is only the CDR3 DNA, which spans 42 bases and is read in frame from base 1. These same data were also listed under a study on T cells of mothers and their children. From the second report: Nine systemically healthy Caucasian individuals served as donors, namely three mothers together with their six children. cDNA synthesis consumed the entire amount of extracted RNA, loaded at around 1.4 ug RNA in each 15 ul reaction. In the second PCR, sample barcodes and 2-4 random nucleotides were introduced via the M1S primer. Over 8.5 million TCR beta CDR3 reads were obtained for each mother, and approximately 2.9 million reads were obtained for each child. Thymic selection similarly shapes TCR recombination output in related and unrelated pairs, with minor effect from inherited differences. Normalized repertoire overlap was always found to be slightly, but never significantly, higher in related mother-child pairs than in unrelated mother-child pairs. Persistent microchimeric T cell clones were not detected, at a sensitivity of around 99 clones per million clonotypes. Deep NGS was used in the study to compare the TCR beta repertoires of mothers and children and to look for features that separate related mother-child pairs from unrelated individuals. The mean age was approximately 41 +/- 4 years for the mothers and approximately 11 +/- 4 years for the children. After adapters were ligated using NEBNext reagents, the libraries underwent 100+100 nt paired-end sequencing on an Illumina HiSeq 2000. Mother and child libraries were prepared a month apart and sequenced in separate runs to prevent cross-contamination. For each donor, between roughly 450,000 and 2,100,000 distinct TCR beta clonotypes were identified. Naive TCR beta clonotypes were estimated from low-frequency clonotypes matched to each donor's FACS-determined naive share, without sorting.

The source is a boy younger than 18 in good health. Rearrangement joined TRBV28 to TRBJ1-4; the D gene identity is not certain. Sequencing input: blood. The sequence in DNA is TGTGCCAGCAGATCCCCTCCGGGCAGTGAAAAACTGTTTTTT. This yields the protein CASRSPPGSEKLFF.